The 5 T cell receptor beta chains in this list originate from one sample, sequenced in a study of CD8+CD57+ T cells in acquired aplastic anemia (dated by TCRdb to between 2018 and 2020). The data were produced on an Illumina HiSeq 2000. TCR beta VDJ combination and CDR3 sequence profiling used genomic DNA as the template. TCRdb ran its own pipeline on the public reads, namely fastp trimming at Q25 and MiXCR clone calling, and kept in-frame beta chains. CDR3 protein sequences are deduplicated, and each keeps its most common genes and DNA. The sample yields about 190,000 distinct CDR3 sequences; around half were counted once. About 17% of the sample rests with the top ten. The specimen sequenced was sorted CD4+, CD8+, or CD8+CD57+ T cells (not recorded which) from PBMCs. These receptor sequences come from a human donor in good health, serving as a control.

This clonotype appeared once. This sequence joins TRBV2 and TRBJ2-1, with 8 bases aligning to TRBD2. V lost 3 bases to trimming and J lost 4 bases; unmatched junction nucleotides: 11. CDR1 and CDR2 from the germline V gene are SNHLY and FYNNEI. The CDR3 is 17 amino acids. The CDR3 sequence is CASSDLGSGGGYNEQFF. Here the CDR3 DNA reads TGTGCCAGCAGTGATCTGGGCTCGGGGGGGGGGTACAATGAGCAGTTCTTC. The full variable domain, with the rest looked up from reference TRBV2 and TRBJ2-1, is EPEVTQTPSHQVTQMGQEVILRCVPISNHLYFYWYRQILGQKVEFLVSFYNNEISEKSEIFDDQFSVERPDGSNFTLKIRSTKLEDSAMYFCASSDLGSGGGYNEQFFGPGTRLTVL.

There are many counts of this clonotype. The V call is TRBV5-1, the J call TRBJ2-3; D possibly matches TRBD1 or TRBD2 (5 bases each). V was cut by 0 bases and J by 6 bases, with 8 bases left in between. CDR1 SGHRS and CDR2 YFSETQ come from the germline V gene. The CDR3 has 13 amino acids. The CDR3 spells CASSLEGTDTQYF. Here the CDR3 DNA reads TGCGCCAGCAGCTTGGAAGGGACCGATACGCAGTATTTT.

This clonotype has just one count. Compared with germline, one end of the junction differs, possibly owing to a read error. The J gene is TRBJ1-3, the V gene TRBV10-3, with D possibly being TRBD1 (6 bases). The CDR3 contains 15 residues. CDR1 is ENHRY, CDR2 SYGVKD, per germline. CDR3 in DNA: TGTGCCATCAGTCCCAAGGACAGCTCTGGAAACACCGTATATTTT. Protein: CAISPKDSSGNTVYF.

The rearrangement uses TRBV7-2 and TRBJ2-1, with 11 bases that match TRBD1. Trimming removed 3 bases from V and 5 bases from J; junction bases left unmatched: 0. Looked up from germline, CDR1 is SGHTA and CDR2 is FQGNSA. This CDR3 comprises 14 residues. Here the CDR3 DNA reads TGTGCCAGCAGCTTGGACAGGGGGCACAATGAGCAGTTCTTC. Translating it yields CASSLDRGHNEQFF.

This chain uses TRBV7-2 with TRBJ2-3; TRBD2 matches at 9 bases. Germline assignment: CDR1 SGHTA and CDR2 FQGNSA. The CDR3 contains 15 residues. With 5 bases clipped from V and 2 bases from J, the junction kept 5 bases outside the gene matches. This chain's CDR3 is CASSPAGGHTDTQYF. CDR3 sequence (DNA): TGTGCCAGCAGCCCAGCGGGGGGCCACACAGATACGCAGTATTTT.